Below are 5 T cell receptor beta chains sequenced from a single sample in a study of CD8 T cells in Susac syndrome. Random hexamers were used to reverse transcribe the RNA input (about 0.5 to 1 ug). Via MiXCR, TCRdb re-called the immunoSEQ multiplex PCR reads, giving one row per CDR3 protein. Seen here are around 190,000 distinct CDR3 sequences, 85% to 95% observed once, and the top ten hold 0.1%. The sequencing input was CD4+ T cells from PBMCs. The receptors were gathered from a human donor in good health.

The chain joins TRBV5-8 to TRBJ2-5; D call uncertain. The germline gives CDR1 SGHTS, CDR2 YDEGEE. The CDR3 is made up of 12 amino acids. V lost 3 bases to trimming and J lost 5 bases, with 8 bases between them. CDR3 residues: CASSSYRETQYF. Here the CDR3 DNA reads TGTGCCAGCAGCTCCTATCGGGAGACCCAGTACTTC.

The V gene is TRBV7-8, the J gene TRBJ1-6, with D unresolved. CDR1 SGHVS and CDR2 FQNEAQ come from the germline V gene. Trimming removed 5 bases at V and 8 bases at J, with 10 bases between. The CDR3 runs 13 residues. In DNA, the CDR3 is TGTGCCAGCAGCCCCCGGCGGGATTCACCCCTCCACTTT. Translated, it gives CASSPRRDSPLHF. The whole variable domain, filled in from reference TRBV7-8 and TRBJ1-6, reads GAGVSQSPRYKVAKRGQDVALRCDPISGHVSLFWYQQALGQGPEFLTYFQNEAQLDKSGLPSDRFFAERPEGSVSTLKIQRTQQEDSAVYLCASSPRRDSPLHFGNGTRLTVT.

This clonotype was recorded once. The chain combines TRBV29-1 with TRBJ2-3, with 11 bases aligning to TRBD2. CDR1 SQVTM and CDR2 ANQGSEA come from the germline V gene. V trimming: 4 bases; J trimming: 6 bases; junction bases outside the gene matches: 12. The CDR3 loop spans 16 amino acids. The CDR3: CSVAIVAGGPGDTQYF. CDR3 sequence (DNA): TGCAGCGTTGCGATAGTAGCGGGGGGGCCCGGCGATACGCAGTATTTT.

CDR3 sequence reads: CASMYSGQVNQPQHF. The CDR3 nucleotides are TGTGCCAGCATGTATTCGGGACAGGTCAATCAGCCCCAGCATTTT. The gene calls are TRBV6-2 or TRBV6-3 and TRBJ1-5; 8 bases map to TRBD1. Germline trimming cut 7 bases from V and 3 bases from J; bases unmatched to any gene: 8. The V gene's germline CDR1 is MNHEY and CDR2 SVGEGT. The CDR3 covers 15 residues.

This CDR3 is CAWSLHSSYEQYV. The CDR3 DNA follows: TGTGCCTGGAGTTTACACAGCTCCTACGAGCAGTACGTC. The J gene is TRBJ2-7, the V gene TRBV30, with unresolved D. The length of the CDR3 is 13 residues. CDR1 and CDR2 (germline): GTSNPN, SVGIG (reference sequence). Between the trimmed V and J ends, which lost 2 bases and 0 bases, there was a span of 8 bases.